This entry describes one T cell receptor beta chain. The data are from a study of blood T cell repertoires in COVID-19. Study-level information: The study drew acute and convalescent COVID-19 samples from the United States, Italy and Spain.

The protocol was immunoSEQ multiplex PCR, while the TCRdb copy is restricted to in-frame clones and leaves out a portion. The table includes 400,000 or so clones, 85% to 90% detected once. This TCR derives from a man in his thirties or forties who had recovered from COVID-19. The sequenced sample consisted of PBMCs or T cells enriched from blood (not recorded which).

CDR3 residues: CAISEFNRPSVPEAFF. CDR3 nucleotides: TGTGCCATCAGTGAGTTTAACAGGCCTTCGGTCCCTGAAGCTTTCTTT. The genes are TRBV10-3 and TRBJ1-1; TRBD1 is a possible D gene (5 bases). The CDR3 loop spans 16 amino acids. V lost 1 base to trimming and J lost 6 bases, with 18 bases between them. Germline V CDR1 and CDR2: ENHRY, SYGVKD.